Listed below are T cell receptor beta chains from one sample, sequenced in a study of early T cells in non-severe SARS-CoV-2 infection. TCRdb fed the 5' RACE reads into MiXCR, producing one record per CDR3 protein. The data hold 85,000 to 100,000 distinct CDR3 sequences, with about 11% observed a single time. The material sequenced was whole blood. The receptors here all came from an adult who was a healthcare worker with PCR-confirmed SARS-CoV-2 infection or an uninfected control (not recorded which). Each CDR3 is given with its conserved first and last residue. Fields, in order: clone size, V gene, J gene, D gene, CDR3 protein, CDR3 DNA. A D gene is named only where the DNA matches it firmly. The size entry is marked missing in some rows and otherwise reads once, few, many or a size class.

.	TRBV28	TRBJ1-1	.	CASRSGTEAFF	TGTGCCAGCAGATCAGGAACTGAAGCTTTCTTT
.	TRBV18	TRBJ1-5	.	CASSPSGARDQPQHF	TGTGCCAGCTCACCTTCCGGGGCCCGCGATCAGCCCCAGCATTTT
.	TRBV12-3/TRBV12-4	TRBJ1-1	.	CASQGPGGTEAFF	TGTGCCAGTCAAGGCCCGGGGGGCACTGAAGCTTTCTTT
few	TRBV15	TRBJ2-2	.	CATSRDRTNLNTGELFF	TGTGCCACCAGCAGAGATCGCACTAATCTGAACACCGGGGAGCTGTTTTTT
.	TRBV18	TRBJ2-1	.	CASTPMASSYNEQFF	TGTGCCAGCACCCCGATGGCGAGCTCCTACAATGAGCAGTTCTTC
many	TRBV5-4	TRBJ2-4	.	CASSLGNRVAKNIQYF	TGTGCCAGCAGCTTGGGGAACAGGGTAGCCAAAAACATTCAGTACTTC
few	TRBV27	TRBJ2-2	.	CASSRGRFPGELFF	TGTGCCAGCAGTCGGGGACGATTCCCCGGGGAGCTGTTTTTT
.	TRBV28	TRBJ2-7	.	CASNQLVPGEQYF	TGTGCCAGCAATCAACTAGTACCCGGCGAGCAGTACTTC
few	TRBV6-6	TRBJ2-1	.	CASSPWSGGGRNEQFF	TGTGCCAGCAGTCCCTGGTCGGGCGGGGGCCGCAATGAGCAGTTCTTC
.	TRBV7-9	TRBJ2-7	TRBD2	CASSLMSGSSEQYF	TGTGCCAGCAGCTTAATGAGCGGGAGTAGCGAGCAGTACTTC
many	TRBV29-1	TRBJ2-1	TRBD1	CSVLGTDNEQFF	TGCAGCGTCCTAGGGACAGACAATGAGCAGTTCTTC
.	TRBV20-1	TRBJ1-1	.	CSARDRRGSTEAFF	TGCAGTGCTAGAGATCGCCGGGGTAGCACTGAAGCTTTCTTT
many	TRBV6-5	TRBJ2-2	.	CASSPNTGELFF	TGTGCCAGCAGTCCCAACACCGGGGAGCTGTTTTTT
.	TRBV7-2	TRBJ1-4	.	CASSTYATNEKLFF	TGTGCCAGCAGCACCTATGCAACTAATGAAAAACTGTTTTTT
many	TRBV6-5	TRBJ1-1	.	CASSYRAATEAFF	TGTGCCAGCAGTTATAGGGCTGCCACTGAAGCTTTCTTT
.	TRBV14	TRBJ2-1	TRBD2	CASSQDRAGEAYNEQFF	TGTGCCAGCAGCCAAGATCGTGCGGGGGAAGCCTACAATGAGCAGTTCTTC
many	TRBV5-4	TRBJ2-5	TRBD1	CASSPGTGGEETQYF	TGTGCCAGCAGCCCCGGGACAGGGGGCGAAGAGACCCAGTACTTC
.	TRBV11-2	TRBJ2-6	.	CASSLLGSGANVLTF	TGTGCCAGCAGCTTACTCGGATCTGGGGCCAACGTCCTGACTTTC
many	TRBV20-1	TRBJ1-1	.	CSARDHGGNTEAFF	TGCAGTGCTAGAGATCACGGAGGGAACACTGAAGCTTTCTTT
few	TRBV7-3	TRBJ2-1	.	CASRPGRGVCRFF	TGTGCCAGCAGACCTGGCCGAGGCGTTTGTCGGTTCTTC
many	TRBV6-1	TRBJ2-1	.	CASSEAGLGLTYNEQFF	TGTGCCAGCAGTGAAGCGGGGCTCGGGCTTACCTACAATGAGCAGTTCTTC
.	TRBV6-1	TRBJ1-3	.	CASSEGHAGNTIYF	TGTGCCAGCAGTGAGGGACATGCTGGAAACACCATATATTTT
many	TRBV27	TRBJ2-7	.	CATGQTSSYEQYF	TGTGCCACCGGACAGACGAGCTCCTACGAGCAGTACTTC
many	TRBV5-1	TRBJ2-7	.	CASSLSSGQGYEQYF	TGCGCCAGCAGCTTGTCAAGCGGCCAAGGCTACGAGCAGTACTTC
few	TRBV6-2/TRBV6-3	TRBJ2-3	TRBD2	CASKPSGGATDTQYF	TGTGCCAGCAAGCCTAGCGGGGGGGCGACAGATACGCAGTATTTT
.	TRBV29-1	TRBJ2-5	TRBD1	CSVGQGAAETQYF	TGCAGCGTAGGACAGGGGGCGGCGGAGACCCAGTACTTC
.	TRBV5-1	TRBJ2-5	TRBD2	CASSVTSGRGETQYF	TGCGCCAGCAGCGTGACTAGCGGGAGGGGAGAGACCCAGTACTTC
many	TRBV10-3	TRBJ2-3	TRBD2	CAISYEELAGDTDTQYF	TGTGCCATCAGCTACGAAGAACTAGCGGGAGACACAGATACGCAGTATTTT
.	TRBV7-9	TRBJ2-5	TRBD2	CASTSSGATQETQYF	TGTGCCAGCACCTCAAGCGGGGCTACCCAAGAGACCCAGTACTTC
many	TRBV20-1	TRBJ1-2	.	CSARDRAQLYGYTF	TGCAGTGCTAGAGATCGGGCACAACTCTATGGCTACACCTTC
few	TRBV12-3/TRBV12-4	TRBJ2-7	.	CASSLKAQGGYEQYF	TGTGCCAGCAGTTTAAAAGCCCAGGGGGGCTACGAGCAGTACTTC
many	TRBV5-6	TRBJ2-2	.	CASSFFTGELFF	TGTGCCAGCAGCTTTTTCACCGGGGAGCTGTTTTTT
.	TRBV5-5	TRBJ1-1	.	CVSSRTTNEAFF	TGTGTCAGCAGCCGCACCACAAATGAAGCTTTCTTT
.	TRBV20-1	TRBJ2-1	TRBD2	CSAPTSLGYNEQFF	TGCAGTGCTCCGACTAGCTTAGGCTACAATGAGCAGTTCTTC
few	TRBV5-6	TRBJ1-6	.	CASSLLGTGDKSPLHF	TGTGCCAGCAGCTTGCTGGGTACCGGGGATAAATCACCCCTCCACTTT
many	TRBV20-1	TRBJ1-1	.	CSARATENPPFIQGTEAFF	TGCAGTGCTAGAGCGACAGAGAATCCCCCGTTTATTCAGGGGACTGAAGCTTTCTTT
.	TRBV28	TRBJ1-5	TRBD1	CASSSDRANQPQHF	TGTGCCAGCAGTTCGGACAGGGCTAATCAGCCCCAGCATTTT
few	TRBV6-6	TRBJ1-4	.	CASSYSIRGWGEKLFF	TGTGCCAGCAGTTACTCGATCAGGGGATGGGGTGAAAAACTGTTTTTT
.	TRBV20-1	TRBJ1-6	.	CSAQTIQYRSPLHF	TGCAGTGCTCAGACTATACAGTACCGGTCACCCCTCCACTTT
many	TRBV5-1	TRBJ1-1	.	CASSLGAEYLNTEAFF	TGCGCCAGCAGCTTGGGAGCAGAATATTTGAACACTGAAGCTTTCTTT
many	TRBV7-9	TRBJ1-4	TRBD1	CASSQETGVANEKLFF	TGTGCCAGCAGCCAGGAAACAGGGGTTGCTAATGAAAAACTGTTTTTT
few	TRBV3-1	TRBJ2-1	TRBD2	CASSQKTSAYYNEQFF	TGTGCCAGCAGCCAAAAGACTAGCGCTTATTACAATGAGCAGTTCTTC
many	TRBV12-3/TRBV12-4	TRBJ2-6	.	CASSLRASGANVLTF	TGTGCCAGCAGTTTGAGAGCGTCAGGGGCCAACGTCCTGACTTTC
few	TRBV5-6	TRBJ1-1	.	CASSLEVGRVNTEAFF	TGTGCCAGCAGCTTGGAGGTAGGCAGGGTTAACACTGAAGCTTTCTTT
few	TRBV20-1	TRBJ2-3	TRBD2	CSASGTSGSTDTQYF	TGCAGTGCGTCCGGGACTAGCGGTAGCACAGATACGCAGTATTTT
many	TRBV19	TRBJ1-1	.	CASSIDRFEAFF	TGTGCCAGTAGTATAGATCGTTTTGAAGCTTTCTTT
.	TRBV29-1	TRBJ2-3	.	CSVGVATDTQYF	TGCAGCGTTGGAGTAGCCACAGATACGCAGTATTTT